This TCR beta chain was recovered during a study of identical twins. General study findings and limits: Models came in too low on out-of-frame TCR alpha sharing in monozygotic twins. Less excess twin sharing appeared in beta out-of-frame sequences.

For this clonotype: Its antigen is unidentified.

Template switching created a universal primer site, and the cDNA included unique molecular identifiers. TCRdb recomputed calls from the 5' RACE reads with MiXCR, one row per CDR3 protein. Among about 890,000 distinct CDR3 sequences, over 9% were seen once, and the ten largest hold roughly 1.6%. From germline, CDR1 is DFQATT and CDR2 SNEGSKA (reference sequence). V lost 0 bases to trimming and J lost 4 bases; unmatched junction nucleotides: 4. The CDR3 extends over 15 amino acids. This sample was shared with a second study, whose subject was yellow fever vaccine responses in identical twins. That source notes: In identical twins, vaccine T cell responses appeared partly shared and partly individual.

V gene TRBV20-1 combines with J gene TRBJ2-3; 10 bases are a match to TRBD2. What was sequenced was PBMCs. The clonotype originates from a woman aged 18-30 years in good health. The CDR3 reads CSARDSSGGADTQYF. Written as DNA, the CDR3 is TGCAGTGCTAGAGACTCTAGCGGGGGAGCAGATACGCAGTATTTT.